This T cell receptor beta chain derives from a study of blood T cell repertoires in COVID-19. Study-level information: Material from acute and convalescent COVID-19 was sourced from the United States, Italy and Spain. T cells, B-cell-depleted T cells, or PBMCs supplied cDNA or gDNA.

Original processing notes: Cell counts per sample came from amplifying reference gene primers. Produced via immunoSEQ multiplex PCR; TCRdb's table is partial and in-frame only. Clonal size and the V and J genes are those of that table, whereas D and trimming came from the DNA. The sample gives tens of thousands of clones, approximately 88% of which show up once; roughly 8.5% is in the top ten. The CDR3 has 11 residues. From germline, CDR1 is MDHEN and CDR2 SYDVKM. V was cut by 3 bases and J by 15 bases, with 9 bases left in between. This clonotype was sampled from a man younger than 40 with acute or convalescent COVID-19. Sequenced: peripheral blood. The rearrangement uses TRBV28 and TRBJ1-6, with a weak D call TRBD1 (5 bases). Here the CDR3 DNA reads TGTGCCAGCAGTTTCACAGGCCTCCTCCACTTT. Translated: CASSFTGLLHF.